This is a list of T cell receptor beta chains from one sample in a study of shared clonotypes between healthy human individuals. The table came from immunoSEQ multiplex PCR; TCRdb's copy has only in-frame clones and leaves some out. The data contain some 1,400,000 clones, roughly 97% of them singletons. Source material: naive CD4+ T cells sorted from blood. The receptor source for this set is a man aged 25-40 years in good health. CDR3s include the opening cysteine and the closing phenylalanine or tryptophan. The D gene is left open where the match is weak. Size tells how often a clone was seen (once, few, many) or the class of an expanded clone, and some rows leave it out.

>TRBJ2-7|TRBV28|-|-
CASSLWAPYEQYF
TGTGCCAGCAGTTTATGGGCCCCGTACGAGCAGTACTTC
>TRBJ2-7|TRBV2|-|-
CASSSSYEQYF
TGTGCCAGCAGCTCATCCTACGAGCAGTACTTC
>TRBJ1-1|TRBV30|-|-
CAWSVRAVWMTEAFF
TGTGCCTGGAGTGTTAGGGCAGTATGGATGACTGAAGCTTTCTTT
>TRBJ2-1|TRBV13|-|TRBD2
CATGLAGGPTYNEQFF
TGTGCCACCGGACTAGCGGGAGGCCCTACCTACAATGAGCAGTTCTTC
>TRBJ2-2|TRBV11-3|-|TRBD1
CASSLDREYSGELFF
TGTGCCAGCAGCCTGGACAGGGAATACTCCGGGGAGCTGTTTTTT
>TRBJ2-1|TRBV29-1|-|-
CSVARRGYNEQFF
TGCAGCGTTGCTAGGAGGGGCTACAATGAGCAGTTCTTC
>TRBJ2-7|TRBV15|-|-
CATSKQGYEQYF
TGTGCCACCAGCAAACAGGGCTACGAGCAGTACTTC
>TRBJ1-2|TRBV6-1|-|-
CASSEKLYGYTF
TGTGCCAGCAGTGAGAAGCTCTATGGCTACACCTTC
>TRBJ2-7|TRBV7-2|-|TRBD2
CASSIPPGLAGTEQYF
TGTGCCAGCAGCATACCTCCGGGACTAGCGGGCACCGAGCAGTACTTC
>TRBJ2-7|TRBV7-2|-|-
CASSLFSGSSYEQYF
TGTGCCAGCAGCTTATTCAGCGGATCAAGTTACGAGCAGTACTTC
>TRBJ2-3|TRBV10-3|-|-
CAISALRETDTQYF
TGTGCCATCAGTGCACTCCGAGAGACAGATACGCAGTATTTT
>TRBJ2-7|TRBV30|-|TRBD2
CAWRSSGRTYEQYF
TGTGCCTGGAGATCTAGCGGGAGAACCTACGAGCAGTACTTC
>TRBJ1-5|TRBV2|once|-
CASTPGLGGNQPQHF
TGTGCCAGCACCCCAGGCTTGGGGGGCAATCAGCCCCAGCATTTT
>TRBJ2-2|TRBV18|once|TRBD2
CASSQRGPNTGELFF
TGTGCCAGCTCACAGCGGGGGCCGAACACCGGGGAGCTGTTTTTT
>TRBJ1-3|TRBV6-5|-|-
CASSLDSGNTIYF
TGTGCCAGCAGTCTAGACTCTGGAAACACCATATATTTT
>TRBJ1-2|TRBV28|-|-
CASSLARVNYGYTF
TGTGCCAGCAGTTTGGCCAGGGTAAATTATGGCTACACCTTC
>TRBJ2-2|TRBV27|-|-
CASSRRNPSYANTGELFF
TGTGCCAGCAGCCGACGGAACCCAAGCTACGCGAACACCGGGGAGCTGTTTTTT
>TRBJ2-3|TRBV28|-|-
CASSGPGKITDTQYF
TGTGCCAGCAGTGGGCCAGGAAAAATTACAGATACGCAGTATTTT
>TRBJ2-7|TRBV19|-|TRBD1
CASSKPTGTGGGEQYF
TGTGCCAGTTCTAAACCCACCGGGACAGGGGGCGGCGAGCAGTACTTC
>TRBJ2-3|TRBV6-1|-|-
CASSVGGADTQYF
TGTGCCAGCAGTGTTGGGGGCGCAGATACGCAGTATTTT
>TRBJ2-3|TRBV28|-|-
CASTNRSDTQYF
TGTGCCAGCACCAACAGGTCAGATACGCAGTATTTT
>TRBJ2-5|TRBV19|-|TRBD2
CASSRGPRTSGSFAETQYF
TGTGCCAGTAGTAGGGGGCCGAGGACTAGCGGGAGTTTTGCAGAGACCCAGTACTTC
>TRBJ2-7|TRBV11-2|once|TRBD2
CASSSRRTSANYEQYF
TGTGCCAGCAGCTCCCGAAGGACTAGCGCTAACTACGAGCAGTACTTC
>TRBJ1-1|TRBV29-1|-|-
CSVEGRRNTEAFF
TGCAGCGTCGAGGGGAGGAGGAACACTGAAGCTTTCTTT
>TRBJ2-7|TRBV13|-|TRBD2
CASTPQRGPYEQYF
TGTGCCAGCACCCCCCAGCGGGGGCCCTACGAGCAGTACTTC
>TRBJ2-7|TRBV18|-|TRBD1
CASSPKDRVEQYF
TGTGCCAGCTCACCCAAGGACAGGGTTGAGCAGTACTTC
>TRBJ2-7|TRBV18|-|TRBD2
CASSPGTSGVFAYEQYF
TGTGCCAGCTCCCCAGGGACTAGCGGGGTTTTCGCCTACGAGCAGTACTTC
>TRBJ1-2|TRBV5-6|-|TRBD1
CASSSLRTGGYGYTF
TGTGCCAGCAGCTCCTTACGGACAGGGGGCTATGGCTACACCTTC
>TRBJ1-1|TRBV5-1|once|-
CASIGLNTEAFF
TGCGCCAGCATAGGTCTGAACACTGAAGCTTTCTTT
>TRBJ2-7|TRBV19|-|-
CASSTRGISYEQYF
TGTGCCAGTAGTACCCGGGGCATATCCTACGAGCAGTACTTC
>TRBJ2-1|TRBV30|-|TRBD2
CARTGGSYNEQFF
TGTGCCCGGACGGGGGGGTCCTACAATGAGCAGTTCTTC
>TRBJ2-7|TRBV19|-|-
CASSISVRSYEQYF
TGTGCCAGTAGTATCAGCGTCAGGTCCTACGAGCAGTACTTC
>TRBJ2-3|TRBV7-9|-|TRBD2
CASSTAGLGVTDTQYF
TGTGCCAGCAGCACCGCGGGACTAGGAGTCACAGATACGCAGTATTTT
>TRBJ1-5|TRBV19|once|-
CASSIEGRGQPQHF
TGTGCCAGTAGTATAGAAGGGCGCGGTCAGCCCCAGCATTTT
>TRBJ2-4|TRBV6-5|-|-
CASSFAYQNIQYF
TGTGCCAGCAGTTTTGCCTACCAAAACATTCAGTACTTC
>TRBJ1-1|TRBV11-2|-|TRBD1
CASSLVGRGVAKTEAFF
TGTGCCAGCAGCTTAGTGGGCAGGGGGGTCGCCAAGACTGAAGCTTTCTTT
>TRBJ1-4|TRBV18|-|-
CASSPLEEGEKLFF
TGTGCCAGCTCACCACTGGAAGAGGGTGAAAAACTGTTTTTT
>TRBJ1-3|TRBV2|-|-
CASSAESSGNTIYF
TGTGCCAGCAGTGCAGAGAGCTCTGGAAACACCATATATTTT
>TRBJ2-2|TRBV7-9|-|-
CASSSKPGQNTGELFF
TGTGCCAGCAGCAGCAAACCGGGACAGAACACCGGGGAGCTGTTTTTT
>TRBJ2-4|TRBV27|-|-
CASSTLAAKNIQYF
TGTGCCAGCAGCACACTAGCCGCTAAAAACATTCAGTACTTC
>TRBJ2-7|TRBV27|-|-
CASKEQFSYEQYF
TGTGCCAGCAAGGAGCAGTTCTCCTACGAGCAGTACTTC
>TRBJ2-3|TRBV9|once|-
CASSVDGADTQYF
TGTGCCAGCAGCGTAGATGGGGCAGATACGCAGTATTTT
>TRBJ2-3|TRBV29-1|-|-
CSVLIYHTQYF
TGCAGCGTCCTTATATATCATACGCAGTATTTT
>TRBJ2-3|TRBV19|-|TRBD2
CASSAGGFYTDTQYF
TGTGCCAGTAGTGCGGGAGGCTTTTACACAGATACGCAGTATTTT
>TRBJ2-7|TRBV11-3|-|-
CASSKAVGEQYF
TGTGCCAGCAGCAAGGCGGTAGGGGAGCAGTACTTC